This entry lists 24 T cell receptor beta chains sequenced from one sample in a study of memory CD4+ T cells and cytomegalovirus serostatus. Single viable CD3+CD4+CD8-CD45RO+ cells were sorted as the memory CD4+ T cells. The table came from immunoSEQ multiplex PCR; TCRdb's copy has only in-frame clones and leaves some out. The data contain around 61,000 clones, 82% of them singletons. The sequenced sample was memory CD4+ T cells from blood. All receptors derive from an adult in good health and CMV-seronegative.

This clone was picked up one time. Here the CDR3 reads CASSQIEGRTDTQYF. DNA for the CDR3: TGTGCCAGCAGCCAGATCGAGGGGAGAACAGATACGCAGTATTTT. The chain is built from TRBV4-2 and TRBJ2-3; either TRBD1 or TRBD2 may supply D (5 bases each). Germline V gene lookup returns CDR1 LGHNA and CDR2 YNFKEQ. V dropped 3 bases and J dropped 3 bases, with 13 bases sitting between them. The CDR3 spans 15 residues.

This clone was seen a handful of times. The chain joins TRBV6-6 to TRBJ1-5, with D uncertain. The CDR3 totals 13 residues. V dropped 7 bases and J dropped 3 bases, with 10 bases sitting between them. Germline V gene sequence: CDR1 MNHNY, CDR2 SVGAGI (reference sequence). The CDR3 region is CASIRVPNQPQHF. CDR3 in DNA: TGTGCCAGCATTAGGGTACCCAATCAGCCCCAGCATTTT.

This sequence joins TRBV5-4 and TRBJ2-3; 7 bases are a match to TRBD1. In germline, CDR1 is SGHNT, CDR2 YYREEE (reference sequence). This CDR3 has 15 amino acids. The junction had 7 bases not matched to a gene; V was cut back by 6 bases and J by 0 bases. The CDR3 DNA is TGTGCCAGCACCCTGAGGACAGGTAGCACAGATACGCAGTATTTT. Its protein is CASTLRTGSTDTQYF.

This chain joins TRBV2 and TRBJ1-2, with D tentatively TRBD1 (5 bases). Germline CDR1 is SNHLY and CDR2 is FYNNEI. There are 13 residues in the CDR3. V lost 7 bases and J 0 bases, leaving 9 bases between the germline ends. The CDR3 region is CASTGTTNYGYTF. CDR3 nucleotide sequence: TGTGCCAGCACCGGGACTACTAACTATGGCTACACCTTC.

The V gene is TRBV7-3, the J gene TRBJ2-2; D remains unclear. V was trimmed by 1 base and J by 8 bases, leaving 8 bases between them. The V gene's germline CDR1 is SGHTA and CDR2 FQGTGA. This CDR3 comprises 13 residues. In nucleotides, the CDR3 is TGTGCCAGCAGCTTAAATACTGGTGGGGAGCTGTTTTTT. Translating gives CASSLNTGGELFF. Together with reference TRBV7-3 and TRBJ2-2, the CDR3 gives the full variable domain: GAGVSQTPSNKVTEKGKYVELRCDPISGHTALYWYRQSLGQGPEFLIYFQGTGAADDSGLPNDRFFAVRPEGSVSTLKIQRTERGDSAVYLCASSLNTGGELFFGEGSRLTVL.

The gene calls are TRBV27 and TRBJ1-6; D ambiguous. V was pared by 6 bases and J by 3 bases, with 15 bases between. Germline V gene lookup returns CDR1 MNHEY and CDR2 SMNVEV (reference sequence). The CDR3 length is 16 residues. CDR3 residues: CASRTTTAFYNSPLHF. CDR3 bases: TGTGCCAGCAGGACCACAACAGCCTTCTATAATTCACCCCTCCACTTT.

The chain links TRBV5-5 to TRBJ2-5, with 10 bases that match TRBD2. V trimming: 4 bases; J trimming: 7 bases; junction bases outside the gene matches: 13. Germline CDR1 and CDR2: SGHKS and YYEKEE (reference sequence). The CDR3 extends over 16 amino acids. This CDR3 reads CASSPGTSVSAATQYF. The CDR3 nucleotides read TGTGCCAGCAGCCCGGGGACTAGCGTCTCAGCGGCGACCCAGTACTTC.

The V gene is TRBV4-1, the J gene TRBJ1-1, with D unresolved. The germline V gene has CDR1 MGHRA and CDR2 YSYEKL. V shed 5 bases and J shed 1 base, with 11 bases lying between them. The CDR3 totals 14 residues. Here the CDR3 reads CASSGPLKNTEAFF. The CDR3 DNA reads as TGCGCCAGCAGCGGCCCTCTTAAGAACACTGAAGCTTTCTTT.

CDR3 amino acids: CASSLEPGTGRHGYTF. The CDR3 nucleotides read TGCGCCAGCAGCTTGGAGCCTGGGACAGGGAGGCATGGCTACACCTTC. The genes are TRBV5-1 and TRBJ1-2; 9 bases agree with TRBD1. Germline lookup yields CDR1 SGHRS and CDR2 YFSETQ. Trimming cost V 0 bases and J 6 bases; bases outside gene matches: 9. This CDR3 is built from 16 residues.

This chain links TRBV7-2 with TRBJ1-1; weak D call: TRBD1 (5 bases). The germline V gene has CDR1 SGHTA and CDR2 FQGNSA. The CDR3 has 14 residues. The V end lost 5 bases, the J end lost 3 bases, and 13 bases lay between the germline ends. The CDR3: CASSKIGGYTEAFF. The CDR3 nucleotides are TGTGCCAGCAGCAAAATCGGGGGGTACACTGAAGCTTTCTTT.

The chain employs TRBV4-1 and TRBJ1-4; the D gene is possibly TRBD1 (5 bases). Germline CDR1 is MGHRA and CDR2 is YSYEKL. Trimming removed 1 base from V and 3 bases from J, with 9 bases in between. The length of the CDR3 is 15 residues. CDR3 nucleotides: TGCGCCAGCAGCCAAGGGGAGGGACCTAATGAAAAACTGTTTTTT. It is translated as CASSQGEGPNEKLFF.

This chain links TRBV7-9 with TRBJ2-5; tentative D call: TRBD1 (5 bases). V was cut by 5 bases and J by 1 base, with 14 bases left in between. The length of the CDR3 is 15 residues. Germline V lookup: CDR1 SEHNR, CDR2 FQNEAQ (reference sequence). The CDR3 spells CASSPRTPTQETQYF. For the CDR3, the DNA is TGTGCCAGCAGCCCAAGGACACCAACCCAAGAGACCCAGTACTTC.

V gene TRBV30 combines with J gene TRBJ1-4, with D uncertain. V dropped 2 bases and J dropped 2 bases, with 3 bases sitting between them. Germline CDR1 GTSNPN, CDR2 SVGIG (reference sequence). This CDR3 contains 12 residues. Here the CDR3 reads CAWSFTNEKLFF. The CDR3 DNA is TGTGCCTGGAGTTTCACTAATGAAAAACTGTTTTTT.

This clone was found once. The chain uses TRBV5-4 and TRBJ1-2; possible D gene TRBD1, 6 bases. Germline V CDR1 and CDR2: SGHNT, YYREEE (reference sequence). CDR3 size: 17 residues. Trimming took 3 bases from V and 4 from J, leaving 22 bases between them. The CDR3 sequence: CASSSGGLRGLLYGYTF. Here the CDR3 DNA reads TGTGCCAGCAGCTCTGGAGGTCTCAGGGGTCTCCTCTATGGCTACACCTTC.

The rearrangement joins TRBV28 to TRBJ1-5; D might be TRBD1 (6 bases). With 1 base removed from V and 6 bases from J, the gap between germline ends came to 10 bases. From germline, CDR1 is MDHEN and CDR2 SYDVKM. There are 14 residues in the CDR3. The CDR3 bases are TGTGCCAGCAGTTTATTGGACAGTGTTCAGCCCCAGCATTTT. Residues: CASSLLDSVQPQHF.

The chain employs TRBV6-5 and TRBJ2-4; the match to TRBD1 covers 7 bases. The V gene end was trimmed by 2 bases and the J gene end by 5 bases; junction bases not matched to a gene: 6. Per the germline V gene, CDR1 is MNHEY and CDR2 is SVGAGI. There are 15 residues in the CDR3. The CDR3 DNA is TGTGCCAGCAGTTACGGACAGGCATCTCAAAACATTCAGTACTTC. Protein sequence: CASSYGQASQNIQYF.

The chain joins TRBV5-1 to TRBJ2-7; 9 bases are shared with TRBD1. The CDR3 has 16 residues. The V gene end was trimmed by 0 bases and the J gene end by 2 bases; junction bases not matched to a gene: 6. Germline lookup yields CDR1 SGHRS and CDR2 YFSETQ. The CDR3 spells CASSLGDREGAYEQYF. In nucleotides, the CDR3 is TGCGCCAGCAGCTTGGGGGACAGGGAAGGGGCCTACGAGCAGTACTTC.

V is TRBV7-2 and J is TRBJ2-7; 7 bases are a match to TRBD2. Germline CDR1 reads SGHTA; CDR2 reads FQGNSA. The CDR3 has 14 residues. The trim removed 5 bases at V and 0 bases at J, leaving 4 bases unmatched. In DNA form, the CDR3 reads TGTGCCAGCAGCCCCGGGGGGACCTCCTACGAGCAGTACTTC. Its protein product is CASSPGGTSYEQYF.

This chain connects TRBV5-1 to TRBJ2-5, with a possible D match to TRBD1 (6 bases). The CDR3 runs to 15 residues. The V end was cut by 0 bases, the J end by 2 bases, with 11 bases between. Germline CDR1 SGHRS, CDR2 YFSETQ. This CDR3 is CASSLASRGQETQYF. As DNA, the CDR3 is TGCGCCAGCAGCTTGGCCTCCAGGGGACAAGAGACCCAGTACTTC.

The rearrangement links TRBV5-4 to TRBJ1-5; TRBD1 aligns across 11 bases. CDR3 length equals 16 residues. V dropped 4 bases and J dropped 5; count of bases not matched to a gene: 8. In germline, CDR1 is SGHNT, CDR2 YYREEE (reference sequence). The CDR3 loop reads CASSPGQGAGYQPQHF. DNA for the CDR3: TGTGCCAGCAGCCCTGGACAGGGGGCAGGATATCAGCCCCAGCATTTT. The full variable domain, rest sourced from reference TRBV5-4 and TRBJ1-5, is ETGVTQSPTHLIKTRGQQVTLRCSSQSGHNTVSWYQQALGQGPQFIFQYYREEENGRGNFPPRFSGLQFPNYSSELNVNALELDDSALYLCASSPGQGAGYQPQHFGDGTRLSIL.

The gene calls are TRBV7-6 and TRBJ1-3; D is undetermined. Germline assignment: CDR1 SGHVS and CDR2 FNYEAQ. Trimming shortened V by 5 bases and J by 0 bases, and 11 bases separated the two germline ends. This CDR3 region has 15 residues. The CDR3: CASSLDYNSGNTIYF. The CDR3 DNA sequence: TGTGCCAGCAGCCTTGACTACAACTCTGGAAACACCATATATTTT.

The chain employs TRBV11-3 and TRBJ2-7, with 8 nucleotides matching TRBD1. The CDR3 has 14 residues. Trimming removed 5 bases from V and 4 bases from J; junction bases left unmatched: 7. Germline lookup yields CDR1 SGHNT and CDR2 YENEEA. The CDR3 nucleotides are TGTGCCAGCAGCCCCGGGACAGGCCCTTACGAGCAGTACTTC. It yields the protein CASSPGTGPYEQYF.

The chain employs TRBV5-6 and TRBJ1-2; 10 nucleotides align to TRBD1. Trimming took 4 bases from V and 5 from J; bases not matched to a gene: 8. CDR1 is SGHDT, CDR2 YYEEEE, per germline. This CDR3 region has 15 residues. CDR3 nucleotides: TGTGCCAGCAGCCCGCGTGGGACAGGGGAGTATGGCTACACCTTC. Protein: CASSPRGTGEYGYTF.

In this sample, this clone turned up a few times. The chain's CDR3 is CSVEGTGIGQPQHF. The DNA for the CDR3 is TGCAGCGTTGAAGGTACAGGGATAGGACAGCCCCAGCATTTT. The chain links TRBV29-1 to TRBJ1-5, with TRBD1 as a possible D gene (6 bases). There are 14 residues in the CDR3. Germline lookup yields CDR1 SQVTM and CDR2 ANQGSEA. With 1 base removed from V and 7 bases from J, the gap between germline ends came to 14 bases.